Each of the 5 T cell receptor beta chains below was sequenced from the same sample in a study of blood T cell repertoires in COVID-19. The repertoire was sequenced with immunoSEQ multiplex PCR; TCRdb's copy has only in-frame clones and lacks some. In the table there are some 240,000 clones, 84% of which are singletons. The sequenced sample consisted of PBMCs or T cells enriched from blood (not recorded which). All receptors derive from a man younger than 40 with acute COVID-19.

The chain couples TRBV5-1 to TRBJ1-3; 7 positions agree with TRBD1. V lost 3 bases to trimming and J lost 0 bases; unmatched junction nucleotides: 6. There are 16 residues in the CDR3. Germline V gene sequence: CDR1 SGHRS, CDR2 YFSETQ. The CDR3: CASSYTGTDSGNTIYF. The CDR3 DNA is TGCGCCAGCAGCTATACCGGGACAGACTCTGGAAACACCATATATTTT. Full variable domain (missing parts from reference TRBV5-1 and TRBJ1-3): KAGVTQTPRYLIKTRGQQVTLSCSPISGHRSVSWYQQTPGQGLQFLFEYFSETQRNKGNFPGRFSGRQFSNSRSEMNVSTLELGDSALYLCASSYTGTDSGNTIYFGEGSWLTVV.

This clone has just one count. V gene TRBV19 combines with J gene TRBJ1-6; TRBD1 aligns across 8 bases. With V trimmed by 0 bases and J by 11 bases, 9 bases remained unmatched. Per germline, CDR1 LNHDA and CDR2 SQIVND (reference sequence). The CDR3 spans 16 residues. The CDR3 spells CASSIENGQGAAPLHF. The CDR3 bases are TGTGCCAGTAGTATAGAAAACGGCCAGGGGGCCGCACCCCTCCACTTT.

The chain employs TRBV3-1 (or the pseudogene TRBV3-2) and TRBJ1-4; D is undetermined. Germline CDR1 LGHDT, CDR2 YNNKEL (reference sequence). The CDR3 consists of 16 residues. The V end lost 0 bases, the J end lost 7 bases, and 15 bases lay between the germline ends. In DNA form, the CDR3 reads TGTGCCAGCAGCCAAGATCCGGCGGGGAGGAGTGAAAAACTGTTTTTT. Residues: CASSQDPAGRSEKLFF.

To note about this clone: The junction does not match germline at one end; this may be a read error. V usage is TRBV6-5 and J usage is TRBJ1-1; tentative D call: TRBD1 (5 bases). Looked up from germline, CDR1 is MNHEY and CDR2 is SVGAGI. CDR3 length equals 11 residues. CDR3 residues: CATLRTPTWLF. CDR3 nucleotides: TGTGCCACACTTCGGACACCTACATGGCTCTTT.

The V call is TRBV7-9, the J call TRBJ1-5, with D tentatively TRBD1 (6 bases). V dropped 2 bases and J dropped 9 bases, with 14 bases sitting between them. The CDR3 is made up of 14 amino acids. In germline, CDR1 is SEHNR, CDR2 FQNEAQ (reference sequence). The CDR3: CASSLSGGRRPQHF. The CDR3 DNA reads as TGTGCCAGCAGCTTATCGGGGGGCCGACGGCCCCAGCATTTT.